The 31 T cell receptor beta chains below were found in one sample sequenced in a study of Graves' ophthalmopathy and Graves' hyperthyroidism. As the template, RNA transcripts were used to amplify TCR beta CDR3 regions. HTBI-primed RT-PCR formed the first round, and a multiplex PCR formed the second. TCRdb recomputed calls from the multiplex PCR reads with MiXCR, one row per CDR3 protein. This sample has about 1.1 million distinct CDR3 sequences, with 35% to 45% found just once. The source material was peripheral blood or thyroid tissue (not recorded which). The origin of the receptors is an adult man with Graves' hyperthyroidism.

In its sample, this clonotype was seen many times. The rearrangement uses TRBV10-2 and TRBJ2-7; 13 bases are shared with TRBD2. Germline CDR1 WSHSY, CDR2 SAAADI. The CDR3 consists of 16 residues. V gave up 4 bases and J gave up 0 bases; unmatched junction bases: 3. Here the CDR3 reads CASSAGLAGASYEQYF. CDR3 nucleotide sequence: TGCGCCAGCAGTGCCGGACTAGCGGGAGCCTCCTACGAGCAGTACTTC.

This chain uses TRBV7-2 with TRBJ1-5; D may be TRBD1 (6 bases). Trimming stripped 1 base from V and 3 bases from J, with 13 bases between. This CDR3 has 16 amino acids. Germline CDR1 reads SGHTA; CDR2 reads FQGNSA. CDR3 protein: CASSLDGGADNQPQHF. CDR3 DNA sequence: TGTGCCAGCAGCTTAGATGGGGGGGCGGACAATCAGCCCCAGCATTTT. The whole variable domain, remainder taken from reference TRBV7-2 and TRBJ1-5, is GAGVSQSPSNKVTEKGKDVELRCDPISGHTALYWYRQSLGQGLEFLIYFQGNSAPDKSGLPSDRFSAERTGGSVSTLTIQRTQQEDSAVYLCASSLDGGADNQPQHFGDGTRLSIL.

In nucleotides, the CDR3 is TGTGCCAGCAGTTTAGTCGGGATTAACTATGGCTACACCTTC. Translating it yields CASSLVGINYGYTF. This chain links TRBV12-3 or TRBV12-4 with TRBJ1-2, with D unclear. V was clipped by 1 base and J by 1 base, with 7 bases between them. The CDR3 has 14 amino acids.

This clonotype has a count of ten or more. One junction end does not reproduce the germline sequence, and a read error may be involved. The chain joins TRBV9 to TRBJ2-2; a weak D match, TRBD1 (5 bases). The CDR3 has 14 amino acids. Germline lookup yields CDR1 SGDLS and CDR2 YYNGEE. The CDR3 region is CASSGRVNTGELFF. CDR3 sequence (DNA): TGCGCCAGCAGTGGCAGGGTGAACACCGGGGAGCTGTTTTTT.

This sequence joins TRBV7-9 and TRBJ2-5; possibly TRBD1 for D (6 bases). From germline, CDR1 is SEHNR and CDR2 FQNEAQ (reference sequence). Trimming removed 6 bases at V and 0 bases at J, with 14 bases between. This CDR3 comprises 15 residues. Here the CDR3 reads CASSLPGHDQETQYF. CDR3 bases: TGTGCCAGCAGTCTACCGGGACACGACCAAGAGACCCAGTACTTC.

This chain joins TRBV2 and TRBJ2-2; 12 bases are shared with TRBD1. Germline-derived CDR1 and CDR2 are SNHLY and FYNNEI. CDR3 length equals 14 residues. With V trimmed by 9 bases and J by 5 bases, 4 bases remained unmatched. The CDR3, as DNA: TGTGCCAGAGGGACAGGGGGCGCGACCGGGGAGCTGTTTTTT. Translation gives CARGTGGATGELFF. The whole variable domain, remainder taken from reference TRBV2 and TRBJ2-2, is EPEVTQTPSHQVTQMGQEVILRCVPISNHLYFYWYRQILGQKVEFLVSFYNNEISEKSEIFDDQFSVERPDGSNFTLKIRSTKLEDSAMYFCARGTGGATGELFFGEGSRLTVL.

The chain has TRBV29-1 and TRBJ2-5, with a weak D call TRBD1 (6 bases). The V and J ends lost 7 bases and 9 bases respectively, with 42 bases between them. Per germline, CDR1 SQVTM and CDR2 ANQGSEA. The CDR3 has 20 residues. The CDR3 reads CSERSPQPQEGMDSNQPQYF. The CDR3 nucleotides are TGCAGCGAACGCAGTCCTCAACCCCAAGAGGGCATGGACAGCAATCAGCCCCAGTACTTC.

The CDR3 reads CASSPLGLPSYEQYF. The CDR3 DNA follows: TGTGCCAGCAGCCCACTAGGACTTCCGTCCTACGAGCAGTACTTC. This chain joins TRBV7-2 and TRBJ2-7; TRBD2 is a possible D gene (5 bases). Germline V gene lookup returns CDR1 SGHTA and CDR2 FQGNSA. Trimming took 5 bases from V and 1 from J, leaving 15 bases between them. The CDR3 totals 15 residues.

This clonotype has a single count. A much larger clone differs by one base, so this may be a read error. The CDR3 protein is CASSGVRGSNEQYF. CDR3 nucleotides: TGTGCCAGCAGTGGGGTACGGGGGAGCAACGAGCAGTACTTC. V gene TRBV2 combines with J gene TRBJ2-7, with a tentative D call TRBD2 (6 bases). Germline loops: CDR1 SNHLY, CDR2 FYNNEI. The V end was cut by 4 bases, the J end by 5 bases, with 15 bases between. This CDR3 is built from 14 residues.

CDR3 nucleotides: TGTGCCACCAGCAGAAGGGGGGCTGGGGCCAACGTCCTGACTTTC. This encodes CATSRRGAGANVLTF. The gene calls are TRBV15 and TRBJ2-6; D may be TRBD1 or TRBD2 (6 bases each). The CDR3 is 15 amino acids. With 2 bases removed from V and 2 bases from J, the gap between germline ends came to 7 bases. Germline V gene data show CDR1 as LNHNV and CDR2 as YYDKDF (reference sequence).

Ten or more counts support this clonotype. The rearrangement links TRBV14 to TRBJ2-5; the D is unclear. This CDR3 has 14 amino acids. With 1 base removed from V and 2 bases from J, the gap between germline ends came to 8 bases. The V gene's germline CDR1 is SGHDN and CDR2 FVKESK. The CDR3 DNA is TGTGCCAGCAGCCAAGTGCCGGAACAAGAGACCCAGTACTTC. Protein sequence: CASSQVPEQETQYF. Full variable domain (missing parts from reference TRBV14 and TRBJ2-5): EAGVTQFPSHSVIEKGQTVTLRCDPISGHDNLYWYRRVMGKEIKFLLHFVKESKQDESGMPNNRFLAERTGGTYSTLKVQPAELEDSGVYFCASSQVPEQETQYFGPGTRLLVL.

The chain has TRBV28 and TRBJ1-5; D unclear. CDR3 length: 13 amino acids. Germline CDR1 reads MDHEN; CDR2 reads SYDVKM. Trimming pared 6 bases from V and 1 base from J, leaving 7 bases between. CDR3 DNA: TGTGCCAGCAGCAGAAGAAGCAATCAGCCCCAGCATTTT. Amino acids: CASSRRSNQPQHF.

CDR3 in amino acids: CASSLNSGPTEAFF. The CDR3 DNA reads as TGCGCCAGCAGCTTGAATTCAGGGCCCACTGAAGCTTTCTTT. The chain recombines TRBV5-1 with TRBJ1-1; a weak D match, TRBD1 (5 bases). In germline, CDR1 is SGHRS, CDR2 YFSETQ. V was clipped by 1 base and J by 4 bases, with 11 bases between them. The CDR3 is 14 amino acids.

In DNA form, the CDR3 reads TGTGCCAGCAGCCAAGGAGAGGAGGGCGAGGCTTTCTTT. Its protein is CASSQGEEGEAFF. The genes are TRBV3-1 and TRBJ1-1; D call uncertain. V was pared by 1 base and J by 11 bases, with 14 bases between. Per germline, CDR1 LGHDT and CDR2 YNNKEL (reference sequence). This CDR3 comprises 13 residues.

J is TRBJ2-5 and V is TRBV9; 9 nucleotides line up with TRBD2. The CDR3 consists of 16 residues. The J segment lost 3 bases and the V segment lost 0 bases, leaving 6 bases of the junction unmatched. Per the germline V gene, CDR1 is SGDLS and CDR2 is YYNGEE. The CDR3 sequence: CASSVGASGAKETQYF. DNA of the CDR3: TGTGCCAGCAGCGTAGGAGCTAGCGGGGCCAAAGAGACCCAGTACTTC. Complete variable domain (other parts from reference TRBV9 and TRBJ2-5): DSGVTQTPKHLITATGQRVTLRCSPRSGDLSVYWYQQSLDQGLQFLIQYYNGEERAKGNILERFSAQQFPDLHSELNLSSLELGDSALYFCASSVGASGAKETQYFGPGTRLLVL.

V and J are TRBV20-1 and TRBJ2-3; 7 bases match TRBD2. The CDR3 is 14 residues long. V lost 6 bases, J lost 1 base, and 7 bases stayed unmatched. The germline V gene encodes CDR1 DFQATT and CDR2 SNEGSKA (reference sequence). Here the CDR3 reads CSAARSGGTDTQYF. In nucleotides, the CDR3 is TGCAGTGCCGCTAGGAGCGGGGGCACAGATACGCAGTATTTT.

The chain carries TRBV7-6 and TRBJ2-6, with TRBD1 identical over 12 bases. CDR3 length equals 18 residues. V shed 4 bases and J 3 bases; nucleotides not matched to a gene: 7. The germline V gene has CDR1 SGHVS and CDR2 FNYEAQ. CDR3 DNA sequence: TGTGCCAGCAGCTCCCCGGGACAGGGGGCTTTTGGGGCCAACGTCCTGACTTTC. It specifies CASSSPGQGAFGANVLTF.

With regard to this clonotype: This may arise from a read error, as a much more abundant clone is one base away. This chain joins TRBV7-2 and TRBJ1-6, with no clear D. Looked up from germline, CDR1 is SGHTA and CDR2 is FQGNSA. Trimming pared 5 bases from V and 3 bases from J, leaving 17 bases between. CDR3 length: 17 residues. CDR3 sequence (DNA): TGTGCCAGCAGCGAGGGTCTGGGCAGCAACTATAATTCACCCCTCCACTTT. This encodes CASSEGLGSNYNSPLHF.

This chain uses TRBV10-3 with TRBJ1-1; D not certain. Trimming cost V 0 bases and J 9 bases, with 11 bases left between them. Looked up from germline, CDR1 is ENHRY and CDR2 is SYGVKD. The CDR3 spans 13 residues. The chain's CDR3 is CAISESTKIKAFF. CDR3 coding DNA: TGTGCCATCAGTGAGTCGACGAAGATTAAAGCTTTCTTT.

This chain links TRBV20-1 with TRBJ2-7; D is possibly TRBD2 (6 bases). The length of the CDR3 is 13 residues. The V gene lost 5 bases and the J gene lost 3 bases, with 14 bases spanning the gap. Germline values: CDR1 DFQATT, CDR2 SNEGSKA (reference sequence). The CDR3 spells CSALGSGDYEQYF. As DNA, the CDR3 is TGCAGTGCTCTTGGTAGCGGAGACTACGAGCAGTACTTC.

The rearrangement joins TRBV7-3 to TRBJ1-1; D is unresolved. Germline V gives CDR1 SGHTA, CDR2 FQGTGA. The CDR3 contains 10 residues. The V gene lost 11 bases and the J gene lost 2 bases, with 6 bases spanning the gap. In DNA, the CDR3 is TGTGCCCGAGACAACACTGAAGCTTTCTTT. It yields the protein CARDNTEAFF.

CDR3 DNA: TGTGCCAGCAATTACTCGACTCGGATGGGGATCCTGGAAGGCTACACCTTC. It is translated as CASNYSTRMGILEGYTF. The chain carries TRBV12-3 or TRBV12-4 and TRBJ1-2; unclear D gene. CDR3 length: 17 residues. Trimming took off 7 bases at V and 8 bases at J, with 29 bases between the two ends.

In its sample, this clonotype was seen a few times. The genes are TRBV7-9 and TRBJ2-7, with 7 bases aligning to TRBD1. Per the germline V gene, CDR1 is SEHNR and CDR2 is FQNEAQ (reference sequence). This CDR3 is 16 amino acids long. V lost 5 bases, J lost 2 bases, and 12 bases stayed unmatched. The CDR3 region is CASSRSPGTEAYEQYF. CDR3 nucleotide sequence: TGTGCCAGCAGCCGGTCCCCCGGGACAGAGGCCTACGAGCAGTACTTC.

To note about this clonotype: At one boundary the junction diverges from the germline segment, which might be a read error. The chain has TRBV10-3 and TRBJ2-5, with D uncertain. CDR1 and CDR2 (germline): ENHRY, SYGVKD. The CDR3 loop spans 11 amino acids. CDR3 sequence reads: CAISLQGTQYF. The CDR3 DNA is TGTGCCATCAGTCTGCAAGGGACCCAGTACTTC.

This clonotype came up many times. V gene TRBV20-1 combines with J gene TRBJ1-1; D is unresolved. CDR3 length: 12 amino acids. V was clipped by 2 bases and J by 6 bases, with 10 bases between them. Germline values: CDR1 DFQATT, CDR2 SNEGSKA (reference sequence). As DNA, the CDR3 is TGCAGTGCTAGAAGCGGTAACCCTGAAGCTTTCTTT. The encoded protein is CSARSGNPEAFF.

This clonotype was picked up a small number of times. The V call is TRBV3-2, the J call TRBJ1-4; the D call TRBD1 from the table was never checked on the DNA. TRBV3-2 corresponds to a pseudogene. The CDR3 totals 16 residues. The CDR3 spells CASSQDRDKSGEKLFF. CDR3 bases: TGTGCCAGCAGCCAAGACCGCGACAAGTCCGGTGAAAAACTGTTTTTT.

This clonotype was recorded at least ten times. V is TRBV20-1 and J is TRBJ1-5; 9 bases are a match to TRBD1. This CDR3 has 19 amino acids. The V and J ends lost 3 bases and 1 base, in that order; junction bases with no gene match: 16. CDR1 DFQATT and CDR2 SNEGSKA come from the germline V gene (reference sequence). This CDR3 reads CSASAAGTGRSLSNQPQHF. The CDR3 DNA follows: TGCAGTGCTAGTGCCGCCGGGACAGGGAGGTCCCTAAGCAATCAGCCCCAGCATTTT.

The table lists this clonotype with many counts. The genes are TRBV20-1 and TRBJ2-7; 9 positions agree with TRBD2. Germline loops: CDR1 DFQATT, CDR2 SNEGSKA (reference sequence). The CDR3 consists of 14 residues. Losses at the gene ends were 4 bases for V and 4 bases for J; bases not matched to a gene: 8. The CDR3 here is CSANNPGLAYEQYF. CDR3 in DNA: TGCAGTGCTAACAATCCGGGACTAGCTTACGAGCAGTACTTC.

The chain couples TRBV10-3 to TRBJ1-5; tentative D call: TRBD1 (6 bases). Deletions cut 6 bases from V and 6 bases from J, with 12 bases between. This CDR3 is 13 amino acids long. Germline V gene lookup returns CDR1 ENHRY and CDR2 SYGVKD. CDR3 nucleotide sequence: TGTGCCATCAGCACAGGGTTCCGTCAGCCCCAGCATTTT. It translates to CAISTGFRQPQHF.

This clonotype was seen a few times. One junction end does not reproduce the germline sequence, and a read error may be involved. The chain uses TRBV14 and TRBJ1-2; D remains unclear. CDR3 size: 12 residues. Germline CDR1 and CDR2: SGHDN and FVKESK. This CDR3 is CASSQDWSGFTF. The CDR3 DNA is TGTGCCAGCAGCCAAGATTGGAGCGGCTTCACCTTC.

This clonotype was counted only a few times. The J gene is TRBJ1-4, the V gene TRBV27; possible D gene TRBD1, 6 bases. V was pared by 5 bases and J by 4 bases, with 11 bases between. Germline CDR1 is MNHEY and CDR2 is SMNVEV (reference sequence). CDR3 length: 14 amino acids. In nucleotides, the CDR3 is TGTGCCAGCAGTCGGAGCAGGGGTAATGAAAAACTGTTTTTT. Its translation is CASSRSRGNEKLFF. The variable domain in full, with the rest retrieved from reference TRBV27 and TRBJ1-4, is EAQVTQNPRYLITVTGKKLTVTCSQNMNHEYMSWYRQDPGLGLRQIYYSMNVEVTDKGDVPEGYKVSRKEKRNFPLILESPSPNQTSLYFCASSRSRGNEKLFFGSGTQLSVL.